The rows below give T cell receptor beta chains drawn from one sample of a study of cytomegalovirus exposure and HLA in healthy donors. Generated by immunoSEQ multiplex PCR, the TCRdb table keeps only in-frame clones and is missing some. The sample lists around 100,000 clones; 85% were seen once. Sequenced material: PBMCs. The receptor set was obtained from a man between 18 and 35 years old in good health and CMV-seropositive. CDR3s include the opening cysteine and the closing phenylalanine or tryptophan. Each record gives: J gene, D gene, V gene, clone size, CDR3 DNA, CDR3 protein. A D gene is named only where the DNA matches it firmly. Size tells how often a clone was seen (once, few, many) or the class of an expanded clone, and some rows leave it out.

TRBJ2-7	TRBD1	TRBV7-9	once	TGTGCCAGCAGTTCCGGACAGGGGATTTACGAGCAGTACTTC	CASSSGQGIYEQYF
TRBJ2-2	TRBD2	TRBV7-3	NA	TGTGCCAGCAGCTTACAAGCGGGAGGGAGTACCGGGGAGCTGTTTTTT	CASSLQAGGSTGELFF
TRBJ2-5	TRBD2	TRBV27	NA	TGTGCCAGCAGTCCTCCCCCACTAGCGGGAGGAGAGACCCAGTACTTC	CASSPPPLAGGETQYF
TRBJ2-7	TRBD1	TRBV28	NA	TGTGCCAGCAGGTCCGGGACAGGGTCCTACGAGCAGTACTTC	CASRSGTGSYEQYF
TRBJ2-1	TRBD1	TRBV13	NA	TGTGCCAGCAGCTTCCGGGACAGGGCCTACAATGAGCAGTTCTTC	CASSFRDRAYNEQFF
TRBJ2-7	TRBD2	TRBV11-2	NA	TGTGCCAGCAGCACACGACTAGCGGGAGCCTACGAGCAGTACTTC	CASSTRLAGAYEQYF
TRBJ2-3	NA	TRBV30	NA	TGTGCCTGGTCCCTCGGGACTACAGATACGCAGTATTTT	CAWSLGTTDTQYF
TRBJ2-5	NA	TRBV5-6	NA	TGTGCCAGCAGCCCTACAGGGTTTGAGACCCAGTACTTC	CASSPTGFETQYF
TRBJ2-1	NA	TRBV6-5	NA	TGTGCCAGCAGGCCGGAGGGGAAGGGCAATGAGCAGTTCTTC	CASRPEGKGNEQFF
TRBJ1-4	NA	TRBV28	NA	TGTGCCAGCACTGGAGCGGGAACGCCAACTAATGAAAAACTGTTTTTT	CASTGAGTPTNEKLFF
TRBJ1-5	NA	TRBV19	NA	TGTGCCAGTAGTATCGCGGGATATAGCAATCAGCCCCAGCATTTT	CASSIAGYSNQPQHF
TRBJ2-7	NA	TRBV6-1	once	TGTGCCAGCAGTCCCCAGGGCCGAGCCTACGAGCAGTACTTC	CASSPQGRAYEQYF
TRBJ1-1	TRBD1	TRBV29-1	NA	TGCAGCGTTGAAGATCAGGGACAGGGTCTCACTGAAGCTTTCTTT	CSVEDQGQGLTEAFF
TRBJ1-5	NA	TRBV7-8	NA	TGTGCCAGCAGCTTCGGGAGGACCCTCAATCAGCCCCAGCATTTT	CASSFGRTLNQPQHF
TRBJ2-2	NA	TRBV15	NA	TGTGCCACCAGCAGATCGAACAGGGAGAGCACCGGGGAGCTGTTTTTT	CATSRSNRESTGELFF
TRBJ1-2	NA	TRBV18	NA	TGTGCCAGCTCACCCCCCGTTCAGGATGATGACTATGGCTACACCTTC	CASSPPVQDDDYGYTF
TRBJ2-5	NA	TRBV6-5	NA	TGTGCCAGCAGAGCTCCAGCGGGAGAGACCCAGTACTTC	CASRAPAGETQYF
TRBJ2-7	TRBD2	TRBV2	NA	TGTGCCAGCAGGGCTGGGACTACCACGTCCTACGAGCAGTACTTC	CASRAGTTTSYEQYF
TRBJ1-2	TRBD1	TRBV11-2	few	TGTGCCAGCAGCTTGCAGGGGGCTAACTATGGCTACACCTTC	CASSLQGANYGYTF
TRBJ2-2	TRBD1	TRBV7-9	NA	TGTGCCAGCAGCACGACAGGGGAAGGGGAGCTGTTTTTT	CASSTTGEGELFF
TRBJ2-3	TRBD1	TRBV11-2	NA	TGTGCCAGCAGCTTACGGGCAGGGGGCGTCACAGATACGCAGTATTTT	CASSLRAGGVTDTQYF
TRBJ2-4	NA	TRBV5-1	NA	TGCGCCAGCAGGCTAGCAGATGCCAAAAACATTCAGTACTTC	CASRLADAKNIQYF
TRBJ2-7	TRBD1	TRBV28	many	TGTGCCACCAGTTTTAGGGACAGGGGTTTCGAGCAGTACTTC	CATSFRDRGFEQYF
TRBJ2-7	TRBD2	TRBV5-4	once	TGTGCCAGCAGCTCCGATGTGGGGGGGGGAAACGAGCAGTACTTC	CASSSDVGGGNEQYF
TRBJ2-3	NA	TRBV28	NA	TGTGCCAGCAGTACGAGGACAGACACAGATACGCAGTATTTT	CASSTRTDTDTQYF
TRBJ2-1	NA	TRBV11-2	NA	TGTGCCAGCAGCTTAGCGGCGGGACAGAACAATGAGCAGTTCTTC	CASSLAAGQNNEQFF
TRBJ2-2	NA	TRBV6-6	once	TGTGCCAGCGGTCCCTTGACTACGACGAACACCGGGGAGCTGTTTTTT	CASGPLTTTNTGELFF
TRBJ1-1	TRBD1	TRBV5-1	NA	TGCGCCAGCTCCCGGACAGGGGTGCCCGAAGCTTTCTTT	CASSRTGVPEAFF
TRBJ1-2	TRBD1	TRBV5-1	NA	TGCGCCCTTACGACAGGGGGCTTCTATGGCTACACCTTC	CALTTGGFYGYTF
TRBJ1-5	NA	TRBV6-6	NA	TGTGCCAGCAGTTACTCGTGGGAGTCTAATCAGCCCCAGCATTTT	CASSYSWESNQPQHF
TRBJ1-1	TRBD1	TRBV10-3	NA	TGTGCCATCAGTGTAGGAGGGGGCAAAGGTGAAGCTTTCTTT	CAISVGGGKGEAFF
TRBJ2-1	TRBD2	TRBV6-1	few	TGTGCCAGCAGTGGGGCTAGCGGGAGCTACAATGAGCAGTTCTTC	CASSGASGSYNEQFF
TRBJ1-3	NA	TRBV6-6	NA	TGTGCCAGCAGTTACCCCGCGGAGTCCGGAAACACCATATATTTT	CASSYPAESGNTIYF
TRBJ2-3	NA	TRBV28	once	TGTGCCAGCAGTTCTCCCTTGGGGGCGGGAGACACAGATACGCAGTATTTT	CASSSPLGAGDTDTQYF
TRBJ1-2	NA	TRBV20-1	NA	TGCAGTGCTAGCGACAGAGGCTACACCTTC	CSASDRGYTF
TRBJ2-4	NA	TRBV6-5	NA	TGTGCCAGCAGTTACTCACGGGGGAACATTCAGTACTTC	CASSYSRGNIQYF
TRBJ2-2	TRBD2	TRBV15	NA	TGTGCCACCAGCAGAGATCTAGCGGGGACCTGGGAGCTGTTTTTT	CATSRDLAGTWELFF
TRBJ2-7	NA	TRBV27	NA	TGTGCCAGCAGTTTATCCTTCTCCTACGAGCAGTACTTC	CASSLSFSYEQYF
TRBJ2-6	NA	TRBV7-2	NA	TGTGCCAGCAGCTTAGGTTGGCAGGCTGGGGCCAACGTCCTGACTTTC	CASSLGWQAGANVLTF
TRBJ2-3	TRBD2	TRBV30	NA	TGTGCCTGGAGTCCTAGCGGGGGGGTGGGTACGCAGTATTTT	CAWSPSGGVGTQYF
TRBJ2-5	NA	TRBV10-3	NA	TGTGCCATCAGTGAGTCGAAGATCAGGGCGTGGGAGACCCAGTACTTC	CAISESKIRAWETQYF
TRBJ1-2	NA	TRBV6-1	once	TGTGCCAGCAGTGAAGTAGGCCAACGGGGTTATGGCTACACCTTC	CASSEVGQRGYGYTF
TRBJ1-4	NA	TRBV6-6	NA	TGTGCCAGCAGTTACTCTGGGAGCCTGCCTAATGAAAAACTGTTTTTT	CASSYSGSLPNEKLFF